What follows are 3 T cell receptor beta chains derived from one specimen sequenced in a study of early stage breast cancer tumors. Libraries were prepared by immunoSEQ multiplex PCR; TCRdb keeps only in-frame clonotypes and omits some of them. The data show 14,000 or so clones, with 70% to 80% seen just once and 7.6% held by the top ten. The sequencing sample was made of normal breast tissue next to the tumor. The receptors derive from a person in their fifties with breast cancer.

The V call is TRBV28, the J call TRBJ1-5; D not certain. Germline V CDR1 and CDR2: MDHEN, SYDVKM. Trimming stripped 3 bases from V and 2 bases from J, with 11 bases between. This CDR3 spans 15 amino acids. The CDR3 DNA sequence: TGTGCCAGCAGTTTCTCAGGTGCTCGCAATCAGCCCCAGCATTTT. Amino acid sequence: CASSFSGARNQPQHF.

CDR3 protein: CARSTGGWNQPQHF. For the CDR3, the DNA is TGTGCCAGATCGACAGGGGGTTGGAATCAGCCCCAGCATTTT. The J gene is TRBJ1-5, the V gene TRBV2; 9 bases agree with TRBD1. Unmatched junction bases numbered 7, after V lost 9 bases and J lost 4 bases. The germline V gene encodes CDR1 SNHLY and CDR2 FYNNEI. This CDR3 comprises 14 residues.

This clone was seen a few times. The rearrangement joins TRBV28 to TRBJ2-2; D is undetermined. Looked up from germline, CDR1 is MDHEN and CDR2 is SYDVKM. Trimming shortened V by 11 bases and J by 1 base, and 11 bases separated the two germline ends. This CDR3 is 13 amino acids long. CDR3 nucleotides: TGTGCCGTCCCCCACGGGAACACCGGGGAGCTGTTTTTT. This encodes CAVPHGNTGELFF. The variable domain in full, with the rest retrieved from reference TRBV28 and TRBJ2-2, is DVKVTQSSRYLVKRTGEKVFLECVQDMDHENMFWYRQDPGLGLRLIYFSYDVKMKEKGDIPEGYSVSREKKERFSLILESASTNQTSMYLCAVPHGNTGELFFGEGSRLTVL.